Following are 24 T cell receptor beta chains from one sample sequenced in a study of blood T cell repertoires in COVID-19. Sequenced by immunoSEQ multiplex PCR; TCRdb stores in-frame clones only, minus some. The repertoire holds about 220,000 clones, almost 85% seen once, with about 15% in the top ten. The sample consisted of PBMCs or T cells enriched from blood (not recorded which). The source is a man aged 40-49 years who had recovered from COVID-19.

This clone was counted between two and nine times. The chain is built from TRBV19 and TRBJ2-5, with 10 bases that match TRBD1. Germline CDR1 LNHDA, CDR2 SQIVND (reference sequence). J was trimmed by 6 bases and V by 7 bases; bases with no gene match: 8. The CDR3 consists of 14 residues. Here the CDR3 DNA reads TGTGCCAGTAAGTCAGGGACAGGGGCGCAGACCCAGTACTTC. Amino acid sequence: CASKSGTGAQTQYF. Drawing the rest from reference TRBV19 and TRBJ2-5, the complete variable domain is DGGITQSPKYLFRKEGQNVTLSCEQNLNHDAMYWYRQDPGQGLRLIYYSQIVNDFQKGDIAEGYSVSREKKESFPLTVTSAQKNPTAFYLCASKSGTGAQTQYFGPGTRLLVL.

This chain links TRBV27 with TRBJ2-7; the match to TRBD2 covers 9 bases. Germline CDR1 MNHEY, CDR2 SMNVEV (reference sequence). There are 17 residues in the CDR3. The J segment lost 0 bases and the V segment lost 6 bases, leaving 12 bases of the junction unmatched. The CDR3 DNA is TGTGCCAGCAGCCCGTGGAGCGGGAGGACTTCCTCCTACGAGCAGTACTTC. This gives the protein CASSPWSGRTSSYEQYF.

J is TRBJ2-7 and V is TRBV6-5, with D tentatively TRBD1 (6 bases). The V gene lost 8 bases and the J gene lost 0 bases, with 17 bases spanning the gap. The CDR3 consists of 15 residues. Germline values: CDR1 MNHEY, CDR2 SVGAGI. The CDR3 sequence: CASFETGLASYEQYF. Here the CDR3 DNA reads TGTGCCAGCTTTGAGACAGGATTGGCCTCCTACGAGCAGTACTTC.

The CDR3 loop is CSASPGLAGETGELFF. CDR3 sequence (DNA): TGCAGTGCTAGTCCCGGACTAGCGGGAGAAACCGGGGAGCTGTTTTTT. The chain is built from TRBV20-1 and TRBJ2-2, with TRBD2 matching over 13 bases. The J segment lost 5 bases and the V segment lost 3 bases, leaving 6 bases of the junction unmatched. The CDR3 is made up of 16 amino acids. Germline values: CDR1 DFQATT, CDR2 SNEGSKA (reference sequence).

The rearrangement uses TRBV5-1 and TRBJ2-2; tentative D call: TRBD1 (5 bases). The CDR3 has 14 amino acids. Trimming took off 0 bases at V and 6 bases at J, with 9 bases between the two ends. Germline loops: CDR1 SGHRS, CDR2 YFSETQ. CDR3 sequence (DNA): TGCGCCAGCAGCTTGGGGGGCAATCCCGGGGAGCTGTTTTTT. Amino acid sequence: CASSLGGNPGELFF.

The chain employs TRBV18 and TRBJ2-2, with 7 positions matching TRBD2. The germline V gene has CDR1 KGHSH and CDR2 LQKENI. This CDR3 spans 16 amino acids. The trim removed 3 bases at V and 4 bases at J, leaving 8 bases unmatched. The CDR3 here is CASSPPTGGLTGELFF. The CDR3 DNA follows: TGTGCCAGCTCACCTCCAACGGGAGGCCTCACCGGGGAGCTGTTTTTT.

The count of this clone is one. The V call is TRBV2, the J call TRBJ1-1; 10 bases line up with TRBD1. The CDR3 loop spans 15 amino acids. Germline V gene lookup returns CDR1 SNHLY and CDR2 FYNNEI. Trimming took 6 bases from V and 4 from J; bases not matched to a gene: 8. Here the CDR3 reads CASRERDRGSTEAFF. As DNA, the CDR3 is TGTGCCAGCAGGGAACGGGACAGGGGAAGCACTGAAGCTTTCTTT.

This clone was recorded a few times. The V and J genes are TRBV6-1 and TRBJ1-4; TRBD1 matches at 8 bases. Trimming removed 4 bases from V and 8 bases from J; junction bases left unmatched: 12. The CDR3 has 16 amino acids. Germline values: CDR1 MNHNS, CDR2 SASEGT. The CDR3 nucleotides read TGTGCCAGCAGTGCGAGAAGACAGGGGAACTTAGAAAAACTGTTTTTT. Translation gives CASSARRQGNLEKLFF.

The chain carries TRBV9 and TRBJ2-1, with 11 bases identical to TRBD2. Germline CDR1 SGDLS, CDR2 YYNGEE. V shed 3 bases, J shed 8 bases, and the junction held 7 bases outside the gene matches. The CDR3 length is 15 residues. CDR3 in amino acids: CASSGSGGALDEQFF. CDR3 DNA sequence: TGTGCCAGCAGCGGTAGCGGGGGGGCCTTGGATGAGCAGTTCTTC.

The CDR3 protein is CASSSDGLRRGELFF. As DNA, the CDR3 is TGCGCCAGCAGCTCGGATGGACTGCGGCGCGGGGAGCTGTTTTTT. The rearrangement links TRBV5-1 to TRBJ2-2, with D maybe TRBD2 (5 bases). The CDR3 extends over 15 amino acids. Germline V CDR1 and CDR2: SGHRS, YFSETQ. The V and J ends lost 3 bases and 7 bases respectively, with 16 bases between them.

The rearrangement joins TRBV18 to TRBJ2-1; 8 bases are a match to TRBD2. J lost 1 base, V lost 3 bases, and 5 bases had no gene match. Germline CDR1 reads KGHSH; CDR2 reads LQKENI. The CDR3 covers 16 residues. CDR3 nucleotide sequence: TGTGCCAGCTCACCGGCAGCGGGAGTGTCCTACAATGAGCAGTTCTTC. Encoded protein: CASSPAAGVSYNEQFF.

This chain uses TRBV2 with TRBJ1-6, with TRBD1 matching over 7 bases. The CDR3 is made up of 16 amino acids. The junction had 7 bases not matched to a gene; V was cut back by 3 bases and J by 5 bases. Germline V CDR1 and CDR2: SNHLY, FYNNEI. CDR3 sequence reads: CASSDLGDSNNSPLHF. CDR3 in DNA: TGTGCCAGCAGTGATCTTGGGGACAGCAATAATTCACCCCTCCACTTT.

The chain has TRBV9 and TRBJ2-5, with D possibly matching TRBD1 (5 bases). Germline values: CDR1 SGDLS, CDR2 YYNGEE. Trimming took off 7 bases at V and 7 bases at J, with 11 bases between the two ends. This CDR3 has 11 amino acids. CDR3 sequence (DNA): TGTGCCAGCTTAGGGGCCTGGACCCAGTACTTC. Its translation is CASLGAWTQYF.

The rearrangement links TRBV29-1 to TRBJ2-3, with D perhaps matching TRBD2 (6 bases). This CDR3 is built from 13 residues. Germline assignment: CDR1 SQVTM and CDR2 ANQGSEA. V was clipped by 2 bases and J by 2 bases, with 8 bases between them. The CDR3 is CSVEQGLTDTQYF. For the CDR3, the DNA is TGCAGCGTTGAACAGGGACTCACAGATACGCAGTATTTT.

This clone appeared a single time. The rearrangement links TRBV7-2 to TRBJ2-3, with 9 bases identical to TRBD2. CDR1 is SGHTA and CDR2 is FQGNSA in the germline V gene. V was pared by 0 bases and J by 7 bases, with 8 bases of the junction left unmatched. This CDR3 comprises 16 residues. CDR3 sequence reads: CASSLALAGMVYTQYF. CDR3 in DNA: TGTGCCAGCAGCTTAGCTCTAGCGGGAATGGTGTATACGCAGTATTTT.

This chain uses TRBV19 with TRBJ2-3; TRBD2 matches 7 bases. Germline loops: CDR1 LNHDA, CDR2 SQIVND (reference sequence). Trimming removed 4 bases from V and 3 bases from J; junction bases left unmatched: 16. The CDR3 is 18 residues long. The CDR3, as DNA: TGTGCCAGTAGTACCACCCCCCATGCGGGGGAAGTAACAGATACGCAGTATTTT. Translating gives CASSTTPHAGEVTDTQYF.

This clone was recorded once. The chain links TRBV11-2 to TRBJ2-5, with TRBD2 matching 11 bases. The CDR3 is 15 residues long. The J segment lost 8 bases and the V segment lost 3 bases, leaving 8 bases of the junction unmatched. Germline values: CDR1 SGHAT, CDR2 FQNNGV. The CDR3 DNA reads as TGTGCCAGCAGCTTTCTAGCGGGAGGAGGGGTCACCCAGTACTTC. It codes for CASSFLAGGGVTQYF.

The V call is TRBV5-4, the J call TRBJ2-5, with D hard to call. Germline-derived CDR1 and CDR2 are SGHNT and YYREEE (reference sequence). This CDR3 comprises 11 residues. The V end lost 3 bases, the J end lost 5 bases, and 5 bases lay between the germline ends. The CDR3 region is CASSSQETQYF. CDR3 nucleotide sequence: TGTGCCAGCAGCTCCCAGGAGACCCAGTACTTC.

The V gene is TRBV4-1, the J gene TRBJ1-2; D gene uncertain. Deletions cut 4 bases from V and 0 bases from J, with 15 bases between. CDR3 length: 16 residues. Looked up from germline, CDR1 is MGHRA and CDR2 is YSYEKL. The CDR3 region is CASSPGRASANYGYTF. For the CDR3, the DNA is TGCGCCAGCAGCCCCGGGAGGGCCTCAGCTAACTATGGCTACACCTTC.

The rearrangement links TRBV4-3 to TRBJ1-1, with 7 bases aligning to TRBD1. Germline V CDR1 and CDR2: LGHNA, YSLEER. This CDR3 is built from 15 residues. The junction had 11 bases not matched to a gene; V was cut back by 2 bases and J by 8 bases. The DNA for the CDR3 is TGCGCCAGCAGCCAAAGTGGGACAGTGTACCCAGAAGCTTTCTTT. It translates to CASSQSGTVYPEAFF.

The CDR3 reads CATSDKPGQRLIIEKLFF. As DNA, the CDR3 is TGTGCCACCAGTGACAAGCCGGGACAGAGACTAATAATTGAAAAACTGTTTTTT. The chain combines TRBV24-1 with TRBJ1-4, with 7 positions matching TRBD1. Trimming cost V 4 bases and J 7 bases; bases outside gene matches: 17. Per germline, CDR1 KGHDR and CDR2 SFDVKD. The CDR3 spans 18 residues.

The sample holds one count of this clone. The chain joins TRBV3-1 (or the pseudogene TRBV3-2) to TRBJ1-1; D is uncertain. The CDR3 loop spans 13 amino acids. Trimming shortened V by 4 bases and J by 2 bases, and 8 bases separated the two germline ends. CDR1 and CDR2 from the germline V gene are LGHDT and YNNKEL (reference sequence). For the CDR3, the DNA is TGTGCCAGCAGCCTTCGGGATAACACTGAAGCTTTCTTT. It codes for CASSLRDNTEAFF.

The CDR3 here is CASSITGTGNYGYTF. CDR3 nucleotide sequence: TGTGCCAGTAGTATCACCGGTACAGGGAACTATGGCTACACCTTC. This chain links TRBV19 with TRBJ1-2; possibly TRBD1 for D (6 bases). Per germline, CDR1 LNHDA and CDR2 SQIVND (reference sequence). CDR3 length equals 15 residues. Trimming took 3 bases from V and 2 from J, leaving 13 bases between them.

This clone has only a few counts. This chain links TRBV19 with TRBJ1-1; D gene ambiguous. Trimming took 1 base from V and 1 from J, leaving 10 bases between them. This CDR3 region has 15 residues. Germline V CDR1 and CDR2: LNHDA, SQIVND (reference sequence). The DNA for the CDR3 is TGTGCCAGTAGTATAGGGGCCTTTAGGAACACTGAAGCTTTCTTT. Its protein is CASSIGAFRNTEAFF.